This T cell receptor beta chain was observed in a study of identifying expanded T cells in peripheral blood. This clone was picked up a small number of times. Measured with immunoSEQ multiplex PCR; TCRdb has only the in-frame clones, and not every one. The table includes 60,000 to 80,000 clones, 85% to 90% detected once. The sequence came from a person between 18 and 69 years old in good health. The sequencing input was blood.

The CDR3: CASSWELRYGYTF. In DNA form, the CDR3 reads TGTGCCAGCAGTTGGGAGCTTCGCTATGGCTACACCTTC. The chain is built from TRBV6-5 and TRBJ1-2; D ambiguous. V shed 4 bases and J shed 4 bases, with 10 bases lying between them. The CDR3 contains 13 residues. Germline CDR1 MNHEY, CDR2 SVGAGI.